Given below is one T cell receptor beta chain in context. Autoimmune disease history or systemic immunosuppression meant exclusion. Blood sampling was done at baseline, cycle 4 day 1, and cycle 7 day 1. Some clones are missing from TCRdb's copy, which holds only in-frame ones; the method was immunoSEQ multiplex PCR. The sample shows 73,000 or so clones, around 84% of them seen only once. The data originate from a study of OX40 agonist ivuxolimab in advanced cancers. Study in general: Clinicians treated patients with ivuxolimab, an agonistic anti-OX40 (CD134) antibody.

This CDR3 has 14 amino acids. Per germline, CDR1 MNHEY and CDR2 SMNVEV (reference sequence). V was shortened by 7 bases and J by 0 bases, with 12 bases between the two germline ends. The receptor was isolated from an adult with an advanced solid tumor such as melanoma, head and neck, liver or kidney cancer. The specimen comprised CD4+ or CD8+ T cells sorted from blood, sampled in a trial of the OX40 agonist ivuxolimab. The chain couples TRBV27 to TRBJ1-1; D ambiguous. The CDR3 loop is CASNRVGLNTEAFF. CDR3 coding DNA: TGTGCCAGCAATAGAGTAGGATTGAACACTGAAGCTTTCTTT.